These T cell receptor beta chains were read from a single sample in a study of cytomegalovirus exposure and HLA in healthy donors. Clones were read by immunoSEQ multiplex PCR, and TCRdb kept only the in-frame ones, dropping some. The repertoire has around 160,000 clones, around three quarters of them found once; the top ten carry around 2.1%. Source material: PBMCs. All receptors come from a man in his fifties in good health and CMV-seropositive. Each CDR3 is given with its conserved first and last residue. The order of the fields is CDR3 protein, CDR3 DNA, D gene, J gene, V gene, clone size. D genes are given only for firm matches. Only part of the rows carry a size: once, few, many, or a class if the clone is expanded.

cdr3_aa: CASSDGGRTNEKLFF
cdr3_nt: TGCGCCAGCAGTGACGGGGGTAGGACTAATGAAAAACTGTTTTTT
d_call: .
j_call: TRBJ1-4
v_call: TRBV10-2
clone_size: few

cdr3_aa: CASSPPGTGETEAFF
cdr3_nt: TGCGCCAGCAGCCCCCCCGGGACAGGGGAAACTGAAGCTTTCTTT
d_call: TRBD1
j_call: TRBJ1-1
v_call: TRBV5-1
clone_size: .

cdr3_aa: CASSPPPGQDRNYEQYF
cdr3_nt: TGTGCCAGCAGCCCCCCCCCAGGACAGGACAGGAACTACGAGCAGTACTTC
d_call: TRBD1
j_call: TRBJ2-7
v_call: TRBV7-2
clone_size: .

cdr3_aa: CASSLRAAVAKNIQYF
cdr3_nt: TGTGCCAGCAGCTTGCGGGCAGCGGTAGCCAAAAACATTCAGTACTTC
d_call: .
j_call: TRBJ2-4
v_call: TRBV5-6
clone_size: .

cdr3_aa: CAGLGGFYNSPLHF
cdr3_nt: TGTGCCGGGTTAGGGGGATTCTATAATTCACCCCTCCACTTT
d_call: .
j_call: TRBJ1-6
v_call: TRBV30
clone_size: .

cdr3_aa: CASDLGGYEQYF
cdr3_nt: TGTGCCAGCGACCTGGGGGGCTACGAGCAGTACTTC
d_call: .
j_call: TRBJ2-7
v_call: TRBV6-6
clone_size: .

cdr3_aa: CASSPRQGSNYGYTF
cdr3_nt: TGTGCCAGCAGCCCCCGACAGGGGTCTAACTATGGCTACACCTTC
d_call: TRBD1
j_call: TRBJ1-2
v_call: TRBV7-2
clone_size: .

cdr3_aa: CASTARVGLNTEAFF
cdr3_nt: TGTGCCAGTACCGCTCGAGTTGGTCTGAACACTGAAGCTTTCTTT
d_call: .
j_call: TRBJ1-1
v_call: TRBV19
clone_size: once

cdr3_aa: CASTPSGPGVGNSPLHF
cdr3_nt: TGTGCCAGCACCCCTTCTGGACCAGGGGTTGGTAATTCACCCCTCCACTTT
d_call: .
j_call: TRBJ1-6
v_call: TRBV28
clone_size: .

cdr3_aa: CASRLAGDPYQETQYF
cdr3_nt: TGTGCCAGCAGACTAGCGGGGGACCCGTACCAAGAGACCCAGTACTTC
d_call: TRBD2
j_call: TRBJ2-5
v_call: TRBV2
clone_size: few

cdr3_aa: CASRGVFSYNEQFF
cdr3_nt: TGCGCCTCCAGGGGGGTCTTCTCCTACAATGAGCAGTTCTTC
d_call: .
j_call: TRBJ2-1
v_call: TRBV5-1
clone_size: .

cdr3_aa: CASSLDSLNTEAFF
cdr3_nt: TGCGCCAGCAGCTTGGACAGCTTGAACACTGAAGCTTTCTTT
d_call: .
j_call: TRBJ1-1
v_call: TRBV5-1
clone_size: .

cdr3_aa: CAWGFQGAVTEAFF
cdr3_nt: TGTGCCTGGGGATTTCAGGGGGCCGTGACTGAAGCTTTCTTT
d_call: TRBD1
j_call: TRBJ1-1
v_call: TRBV30
clone_size: .

cdr3_aa: CASSKDRGSYEQYF
cdr3_nt: TGCGCCAGCAGTAAGGACAGGGGAAGCTACGAGCAGTACTTC
d_call: TRBD1
j_call: TRBJ2-7
v_call: TRBV10-1
clone_size: .

cdr3_aa: CASSPPVGRDQETQYF
cdr3_nt: TGTGCCAGCAGCCCTCCGGTCGGCAGGGACCAAGAGACCCAGTACTTC
d_call: .
j_call: TRBJ2-5
v_call: TRBV7-9
clone_size: .

cdr3_aa: CASSLAGGLGDTQYF
cdr3_nt: TGTGCCAGCAGTTTAGCGGGGGGGCTTGGCGATACGCAGTATTTT
d_call: TRBD2
j_call: TRBJ2-3
v_call: TRBV27
clone_size: .

cdr3_aa: CASSAGHSGGETQYF
cdr3_nt: TGTGCCAGCAGCGCAGGCCATAGCGGGGGGGAGACCCAGTACTTC
d_call: TRBD2
j_call: TRBJ2-5
v_call: TRBV9
clone_size: .

cdr3_aa: CASSDTGGLDQETQYF
cdr3_nt: TGTGCCAGCAGCGACACAGGGGGCTTGGACCAAGAGACCCAGTACTTC
d_call: TRBD1
j_call: TRBJ2-5
v_call: TRBV7-3
clone_size: .

cdr3_aa: CASSPDSQWGYTF
cdr3_nt: TGTGCCAGTAGTCCGGACAGTCAGTGGGGCTACACCTTC
d_call: .
j_call: TRBJ1-2
v_call: TRBV19
clone_size: .

cdr3_aa: CASSQPGQGNEKLFF
cdr3_nt: TGTGCCAGCAGTCAACCGGGACAGGGGAATGAAAAACTGTTTTTT
d_call: TRBD1
j_call: TRBJ1-4
v_call: TRBV6-5
clone_size: once

cdr3_aa: CASSFARPDTGELFF
cdr3_nt: TGTGCCAGCAGTTTCGCCAGGCCGGACACCGGGGAGCTGTTTTTT
d_call: .
j_call: TRBJ2-2
v_call: TRBV28
clone_size: few

cdr3_aa: CASGQAYNEQFF
cdr3_nt: TGTGCCAGCGGACAGGCCTACAATGAGCAGTTCTTC
d_call: TRBD1
j_call: TRBJ2-1
v_call: TRBV28
clone_size: few

cdr3_aa: CASSQDRTSGGKGETQYF
cdr3_nt: TGCGCCAGCAGCCAAGACCGGACTAGCGGGGGGAAGGGGGAGACCCAGTACTTC
d_call: TRBD2
j_call: TRBJ2-5
v_call: TRBV4-3
clone_size: .

cdr3_aa: CASSDSFWSGGAGEQFF
cdr3_nt: TGCGCCAGCAGTGACTCTTTTTGGAGCGGGGGGGCCGGTGAGCAGTTCTTC
d_call: TRBD2
j_call: TRBJ2-1
v_call: TRBV10-1
clone_size: .

cdr3_aa: CASSFGWRETQYF
cdr3_nt: TGTGCCAGCAGTTTCGGCTGGCGGGAGACCCAGTACTTC
d_call: .
j_call: TRBJ2-5
v_call: TRBV27
clone_size: few

cdr3_aa: CASSGTSGGIPGELFF
cdr3_nt: TGTGCCAGCAGCGGAACTAGCGGGGGAATCCCCGGGGAGCTGTTTTTT
d_call: TRBD2
j_call: TRBJ2-2
v_call: TRBV9
clone_size: .

cdr3_aa: CASRQADTHYEQYF
cdr3_nt: TGTGCCAGCCGCCAGGCAGATACTCACTACGAGCAGTACTTC
d_call: .
j_call: TRBJ2-7
v_call: TRBV6-5
clone_size: .

cdr3_aa: CASRNQGALLSF
cdr3_nt: TGTGCCAGCAGAAACCAGGGGGCCTTACTTAGCTTC
d_call: TRBD1
j_call: TRBJ2-7
v_call: TRBV6-5
clone_size: .

cdr3_aa: CASSIDSRGWTEAFF
cdr3_nt: TGTGCCAGTAGTATAGACTCCAGGGGATGGACTGAAGCTTTCTTT
d_call: .
j_call: TRBJ1-1
v_call: TRBV19
clone_size: .

cdr3_aa: CASSVLAGGGDTQYF
cdr3_nt: TGCGCCAGCAGCGTTTTGGCGGGGGGCGGGGATACGCAGTATTTT
d_call: TRBD2
j_call: TRBJ2-3
v_call: TRBV9
clone_size: .

cdr3_aa: CAWSRLDSDLQETQYF
cdr3_nt: TGTGCCTGGAGCCGACTGGACAGCGACCTCCAAGAGACCCAGTACTTC
d_call: .
j_call: TRBJ2-5
v_call: TRBV30
clone_size: .

cdr3_aa: CASSVQPGLAGGPWAGANVLTF
cdr3_nt: TGCGCCAGCAGCGTCCAACCGGGACTAGCGGGGGGTCCCTGGGCTGGGGCCAACGTCCTGACTTTC
d_call: TRBD2
j_call: TRBJ2-6
v_call: TRBV4-3
clone_size: .

cdr3_aa: CASSSDFLGGHEQFF
cdr3_nt: TGTGCCAGCAGCTCGGACTTCCTCGGGGGGCATGAGCAGTTCTTC
d_call: .
j_call: TRBJ2-1
v_call: TRBV6-5
clone_size: .

cdr3_aa: CASSLPNRGTSGGARETQYF
cdr3_nt: TGCGCCAGCAGCCTACCCAACCGCGGGACTAGCGGGGGGGCCCGAGAGACCCAGTACTTC
d_call: TRBD2
j_call: TRBJ2-5
v_call: TRBV4-1
clone_size: .

cdr3_aa: CASSYGLASYNEQFF
cdr3_nt: TGTGCCAGCAGTTATGGACTAGCCTCCTACAATGAGCAGTTCTTC
d_call: TRBD2
j_call: TRBJ2-1
v_call: TRBV6-5
clone_size: .

cdr3_aa: CASSSATGLVGTEAFF
cdr3_nt: TGTGCCAGCAGCTCCGCGACAGGGCTAGTGGGCACTGAAGCTTTCTTT
d_call: TRBD1
j_call: TRBJ1-1
v_call: TRBV7-9
clone_size: .

cdr3_aa: CASSRSSGANVLTF
cdr3_nt: TGTGCCAGTAGTCGCAGCTCTGGGGCCAACGTCCTGACTTTC
d_call: .
j_call: TRBJ2-6
v_call: TRBV19
clone_size: .

cdr3_aa: CASSVVGTGEYEQYF
cdr3_nt: TGTGCCAGCAGCGTAGTCGGGACAGGGGAATACGAGCAGTACTTC
d_call: TRBD1
j_call: TRBJ2-7
v_call: TRBV9
clone_size: .

cdr3_aa: CASSRDGGLSTEAFF
cdr3_nt: TGCGCCAGCAGCCGTGACGGGGGTTTGAGCACTGAAGCTTTCTTT
d_call: .
j_call: TRBJ1-1
v_call: TRBV5-1
clone_size: .

cdr3_aa: CASRLPHRDRDRDNEQFF
cdr3_nt: TGTGCAAGTCGCTTACCCCATAGGGACCGGGACAGGGACAATGAGCAGTTCTTC
d_call: .
j_call: TRBJ2-1
v_call: TRBV12-2
clone_size: .

cdr3_aa: CASSQEDRVPDYGYTF
cdr3_nt: TGCGCCAGCAGCCAAGAAGACAGGGTACCGGACTATGGCTACACCTTC
d_call: TRBD1
j_call: TRBJ1-2
v_call: TRBV4-3
clone_size: .

cdr3_aa: CASSLQTGGRDEQFF
cdr3_nt: TGTGCCAGCTCACTTCAGACAGGGGGGCGGGATGAGCAGTTCTTC
d_call: TRBD1
j_call: TRBJ2-1
v_call: TRBV18
clone_size: .

cdr3_aa: CASSPPGDEKLFF
cdr3_nt: TGTGCCAGCTCACCACCGGGCGATGAAAAACTGTTTTTT
d_call: .
j_call: TRBJ1-4
v_call: TRBV18
clone_size: once

cdr3_aa: CASSESLAGNYEQYF
cdr3_nt: TGCGCCAGCAGTGAGTCGTTGGCAGGGAACTACGAGCAGTACTTC
d_call: .
j_call: TRBJ2-7
v_call: TRBV10-1
clone_size: once

cdr3_aa: CASSLNGGTEETQYF
cdr3_nt: TGTGCCAGCAGCTTAAATGGGGGGACAGAAGAGACCCAGTACTTC
d_call: .
j_call: TRBJ2-5
v_call: TRBV7-3
clone_size: .